One T cell receptor (beta chain) is described in this entry. The germline V gene encodes CDR1 LGHNA and CDR2 YSLEER. The CDR3 is 18 residues long. V dropped 0 bases and J dropped 2 bases, with 17 bases sitting between them. These data are taken from a study of blood T cells in healthy people across ages. Combining a sample-barcoded 5' primer with a J-beta primer mix, a second PCR ran for roughly 6 to 12 cycles. TCRdb reanalysed the 5' RACE reads using MiXCR and keeps one entry per CDR3 protein. The repertoire has about 1.8 million distinct CDR3 sequences, roughly 49% of them found once; the top ten carry around 2.1%.

V usage is TRBV4-3 and J usage is TRBJ2-1; D not resolved. The source is a middle-aged woman in good health. Input material: blood. In DNA form, the CDR3 reads TGCGCCAGCAGCCAAGATCTGGGGATAGTAAGAGCCTACAATGAGCAGTTCTTC. Translating gives CASSQDLGIVRAYNEQFF.